Sequencing of this T cell receptor (beta chain) was carried out in a study of T-cell memory formation after mild COVID-19. Study-level background: Clustering of TCRs was largely donor specific.

CDR1 is SGHVS, CDR2 FQNEAQ, per germline. The CDR3 is made up of 13 amino acids. V shed 3 bases, J shed 10 bases, and the junction held 2 bases outside the gene matches. 5'RACE primed at constant segments yielded TCR alpha and TCR beta cDNA libraries bearing sample barcodes and UMIs. TCRdb passed the 5' RACE reads through MiXCR, listing each CDR3 protein once. Among around 200,000 distinct CDR3 sequences listed, around 20% were seen once. This clonotype was detected many times. The antigen is unknown. Findings of the study overall: Mainly in CM and EM were contracting CD4+ clones; CD8+ were in EMRA. Whether day 37 second-wave clones are SARS-CoV-2-specific was not confirmed.

The clonotype comes from a man younger than 30 who had mild COVID-19 (a few samples of this study predate the infection). Cell type and time point are not known. The chain employs TRBV7-8 and TRBJ2-1, with 11 positions matching TRBD1. Sequencing was done on a sample of PBMCs or a T cell subset sorted from them (not recorded which). The DNA of the CDR3 is TGTGCCAGCAGCTTGGACAGGGGGCGCGAGCAGTTCTTC. It is translated as CASSLDRGREQFF.